This paragraph covers one T cell receptor beta chain sequence. The antigen it recognizes is unknown. Per-base qualities were not stored, and no clone one base away is much larger. This sample was taken from a study of OX40 agonist ivuxolimab in advanced cancers. A note on the overall study: Ivuxolimab was an agonistic, fully human IgG2 monoclonal antibody directed against OX40 (CD134), a costimulatory receptor. Intravenous ivuxolimab was administered to patients every 2 weeks at six dose levels: 0.01, 0.1, 0.3, 1.5, 3 and 10 mg/kg. Among the 50 to 55 dose-escalation patients, around 20 had hepatocellular carcinoma, approximately 15 melanoma, 9 renal cell carcinoma and 9 head and neck cancer. In the dose-escalation cohort, around four fifths of patients were male, and the mean age was around 60 years, with a range of about 23 to 85. Prior anti-PD-1, anti-PD-L1 or anti-CTLA-4 therapy was permitted, and 40% of dose-escalation patients had received checkpoint inhibitors. Partial responses occurred in three dose-escalation patients: two with cutaneous melanoma and one with hepatocellular carcinoma. Peripheral TCRbeta sequencing aimed to test whether ivuxolimab altered TCR sequence diversity and caused clonal T-cell expansion. The paper reports the monotherapy dose-escalation portion (N of about 50 patients) of the phase I ivuxolimab trial.

V is cut by 3 bases and J by 7 bases, and the space between the germline ends is 11 bases. For CDR1 and CDR2, the germline V gene lists SGDLS and YYNGEE. Reading from cysteine to phenylalanine, the CDR3 counts 13 amino acids. Only the CDR3 region is kept as DNA, spanning 39 bases read in frame from base 1. Genomic DNA was isolated from the sorted cells so that the TCRbeta CDR3 region could be sequenced. The immunoSEQ Assay was used to sequence the TCRbeta CDR3 regions. Not all clones reach the TCRdb copy of this immuneACCESS table, which keeps in-frame sequences only. Checked studies attribute under half of the gap to unresolved V genes and leave the rest unexplained. The sample data list tens of thousands of clones, and about 80% of these were observed just once. Together, the top ten hold about 7.3% of the sample. General conclusions and limits of the study: At doses of 0.1 to 3.0 mg/kg, clonal expansion of both CD4+ and CD8+ T cells in blood was seen between baseline and week 6. The antigen specificity of the peripheral T cells that underwent clonal expansion was not determined. In the 0.1-3.0 mg/kg groups, partial responders were among the patients with the lowest normalized peripheral clonal expansion, particularly in CD8+ T cells. After ivuxolimab, more expanded clones were found on average in CD8+ T cells than in CD4+ T cells. Low levels of normalized T-cell clonal expansion were also seen in some patients who did not respond.

The trial excluded patients who had a history of autoimmune disease or who were on systemic immunosuppression. Peripheral blood for TCR sequencing was collected from all dose cohorts at baseline, on cycle 4 day 1, and on cycle 7 day 1. Samples came from an open-label, multicenter, first-in-human phase I dose-escalation trial of ivuxolimab. Adults with locally advanced or metastatic head and neck squamous cell, hepatocellular, melanoma or renal cell carcinoma were enrolled in the trial. Before TCR sequencing, CD4+ T cells and CD8+ T cells were sorted from peripheral blood as separate populations. This specimen was CD4+ or CD8+ T cells sorted from blood, taken in a trial of the OX40 agonist ivuxolimab. The receptor comes from an adult with an advanced solid tumor such as melanoma, head and neck, liver or kidney cancer. Here the chain combines TRBV9 and TRBJ1-3, with TRBD1 tentatively as D gene (6 bases match). Here is the DNA: TGTGCCAGCAGCGCCTCGGGGGCGAACACCATATATTTT. Its coded protein is CASSASGANTIYF.